This is a list of T cell receptor beta chains from one sample in a study of regulatory T cells in long-lasting Graves disease. MiXCR was run by TCRdb on the multiplex PCR reads, yielding one entry per CDR3 protein. The table has 580,000 or so distinct CDR3 sequences, about 15% seen once; the top ten hold 12%. A further study also used this sample, focusing on T cells in Graves' hyperthyroidism and ophthalmopathy.

Sequenced here: peripheral blood mononuclear cells (PBMCs), sampled at new diagnosis, from a patient treated with antithyroid drugs. These receptors came from a man aged 18 to 29 with Graves disease. Each CDR3 is given with its conserved first and last residue. The order of the fields is V gene, clone size, D gene, J gene, CDR3 DNA, CDR3 protein. The D gene is left open where the match is weak. Some rows have no size entry. The others give once, few or many, or a class for an expanded clone.

V: TRBV28; size: .; D: .; J: TRBJ2-2; DNA: TGTGCCAGCAGTTTAGTGTCACTGAACACCGGGGAGCTGTTTTTT; CDR3: CASSLVSLNTGELFF
V: TRBV13; size: many; D: TRBD2; J: TRBJ2-1; DNA: TGTGCCAGCAGCGGCCCTAGCGGGAGAGTCCACAATGAGCAGTTCTTC; CDR3: CASSGPSGRVHNEQFF
V: TRBV11-2; size: few; D: .; J: TRBJ2-6; DNA: TGTGCCAGCAGCTTAGAACGGGCGCAAGGGGCCAACGTCCTGACTTTC; CDR3: CASSLERAQGANVLTF
V: TRBV28; size: many; D: .; J: TRBJ2-2; DNA: TGTGCCACCAGGCCCCCGGCTTCGAACACCGGGGAGCTGTTTTTT; CDR3: CATRPPASNTGELFF
V: TRBV28; size: many; D: .; J: TRBJ2-4; DNA: TGTGCCAGCAGTCCCTCCACACTAGTTGCCAAAAACATTCAGTACTTC; CDR3: CASSPSTLVAKNIQYF
V: TRBV14; size: few; D: TRBD2; J: TRBJ2-1; DNA: TGTGCCAGCAGCCAACCGACACTAGCGGCGGTGGGGGATGAGCAGTTCTTC; CDR3: CASSQPTLAAVGDEQFF
V: TRBV5-1; size: .; D: TRBD1; J: TRBJ1-3; DNA: TGCGCCAGCAGCACAGGACAGGGGGCATCTGGAAACACCATATATTTT; CDR3: CASSTGQGASGNTIYF
V: TRBV20-1; size: few; D: .; J: TRBJ2-5; DNA: TGCAGTGCTAGGCAGGGGTTCTTAGAAGAGACCCAGTACTTC; CDR3: CSARQGFLEETQYF
V: TRBV19; size: .; D: .; J: TRBJ2-7; DNA: TGTGCCAGTAGTATAGGGACTTCAAGGAGCTCCTACGAGCAGTACTTC; CDR3: CASSIGTSRSSYEQYF
V: TRBV7-9; size: few; D: .; J: TRBJ1-3; DNA: TGTGCCAGCAGCTTTCTGGACACCATATATTTT; CDR3: CASSFLDTIYF
V: TRBV7-9; size: many; D: .; J: TRBJ2-1; DNA: TGTGCCAGCAGCTTCCCCACCAGCCCTCATGAGCAGTTCTTC; CDR3: CASSFPTSPHEQFF
V: TRBV2; size: .; D: TRBD1; J: TRBJ1-5; DNA: TGTGCCAGCAGTAAGACAGGGCAGCTTTATAGCAATCAGCCCCAGCATTTT; CDR3: CASSKTGQLYSNQPQHF
V: TRBV20-1; size: .; D: TRBD2; J: TRBJ2-1; DNA: TGCAGTGCTTCTAGCGGGGGAAATAACAATGAGCAGTTCTTC; CDR3: CSASSGGNNNEQFF
V: TRBV28; size: many; D: TRBD1; J: TRBJ1-2; DNA: TGTGCCAGCAGATGGGGACAGGACTATGGCTACACCTTC; CDR3: CASRWGQDYGYTF
V: TRBV28; size: many; D: .; J: TRBJ2-1; DNA: TGTGCCAGCAGTTTGATAGTTATCGGCTCCTACAATGAGCAGTTCTTC; CDR3: CASSLIVIGSYNEQFF
V: TRBV29-1; size: many; D: TRBD2; J: TRBJ2-1; DNA: TGCAGCGTCGATCCCGGGACTAGTGCATACAATGAGCAGTTCTTC; CDR3: CSVDPGTSAYNEQFF
V: TRBV11-2; size: .; D: .; J: TRBJ2-1; DNA: TGTGCCAGCAGCTTTGGGACTCACAATGAGCAGCTCTTC; CDR3: CASSFGTHNEQLF
V: TRBV6-2/TRBV6-3; size: many; D: .; J: TRBJ2-5; DNA: TGTGCCAGCAGTTACTCACCAGTGTTTCAAGAGACCCAGTACTTC; CDR3: CASSYSPVFQETQYF
V: TRBV9; size: .; D: TRBD2; J: TRBJ2-2; DNA: TGTGCCAGCAGCGTATGGGGGAGGGACACCGGGGAGCTGTTTTTT; CDR3: CASSVWGRDTGELFF
V: TRBV27; size: many; D: .; J: TRBJ1-1; DNA: TGTGCCAGCAGTACCCAGGTTGGGTGGACTGAAGCTTTCTTT; CDR3: CASSTQVGWTEAFF
V: TRBV20-1; size: .; D: .; J: TRBJ1-4; DNA: TGCAGTGCTAGAAAAGGGACTAATGAAAAACTGTTTTTT; CDR3: CSARKGTNEKLFF
V: TRBV3-1; size: many; D: .; J: TRBJ1-1; DNA: TGTGCCAGCAGCCAAGGGATTGTAGGGATCGCGGACACTGAAGCTTTCTTT; CDR3: CASSQGIVGIADTEAFF
V: TRBV20-1; size: few; D: TRBD2; J: TRBJ2-3; DNA: TGCAGTGCTACTAGACTAGCGGGACGCACAGATACGCAGTATTTT; CDR3: CSATRLAGRTDTQYF
V: TRBV28; size: many; D: TRBD1; J: TRBJ2-4; DNA: TGTGCCAGCAGAGACAGGGGGCTCTCGCCAAACATTCAGTACTTC; CDR3: CASRDRGLSPNIQYF
V: TRBV28; size: few; D: TRBD2; J: TRBJ2-1; DNA: TGTGCCAGCAGTATGGGACTAGCTTACAATGAGCAGTTCTTC; CDR3: CASSMGLAYNEQFF
V: TRBV20-1; size: .; D: .; J: TRBJ1-1; DNA: TGCAGTGCGCAAACCCAGCGTACAGGGAAGAGGGCTTTCTTT; CDR3: CSAQTQRTGKRAFF
V: TRBV10-2; size: few; D: .; J: TRBJ1-1; DNA: TGCGCCAGCAGTGAACGGGCCCCGAACACTGAAGCTTTCTTT; CDR3: CASSERAPNTEAFF
V: TRBV4-1; size: .; D: TRBD2; J: TRBJ2-7; DNA: TGCGCCAGCAGCCAAAAACCGGGACTAGTCTACGAGCAGTACTTC; CDR3: CASSQKPGLVYEQYF
V: TRBV2; size: .; D: .; J: TRBJ1-5; DNA: TGTGCCAGCAGCGCCGGGCCCCCCGCGCCCCAGCATTTT; CDR3: CASSAGPPAPQHF
V: TRBV19; size: .; D: .; J: TRBJ2-1; DNA: TGTGCCACCTCCAACAATGAGCAGTTCTTC; CDR3: CATSNNEQFF
V: TRBV20-1; size: many; D: .; J: TRBJ1-5; DNA: TGCAGTGCTGCACGAGGGCGCGTCCGGGGTGTAGCCCAGCATTTT; CDR3: CSAARGRVRGVAQHF
V: TRBV5-1; size: many; D: TRBD2; J: TRBJ2-1; DNA: TGCGCCAGCAGCTTGGTGCGAGCGGGAGCGGGGAATGAGCAGTTCTTC; CDR3: CASSLVRAGAGNEQFF
V: TRBV5-1; size: many; D: .; J: TRBJ1-2; DNA: TGCGCCAGCAGCTTGGATGGGGGAGGCTATGGCTACACCTTC; CDR3: CASSLDGGGYGYTF
V: TRBV5-1; size: many; D: TRBD1; J: TRBJ2-7; DNA: TGCGCCAGCAGCTTGGCCTTGGGACAGGGGTCCTACGAGCAGTACTTC; CDR3: CASSLALGQGSYEQYF
V: TRBV2; size: .; D: .; J: TRBJ2-7; DNA: TGTGCCCGCAGCCTGGGACGTTCCTCCTACGAGCAGTACTTC; CDR3: CARSLGRSSYEQYF
V: TRBV29-1; size: many; D: TRBD1; J: TRBJ2-1; DNA: TGCAGCGTTGCGGGACAGGGGGCGGGTGAGCAGTTCTTC; CDR3: CSVAGQGAGEQFF
V: TRBV29-1; size: .; D: .; J: TRBJ1-1; DNA: TGCAGCGTTGAATCAGGGAGGGGCACTGAAGCTTTCTTT; CDR3: CSVESGRGTEAFF
V: TRBV12-3/TRBV12-4; size: many; D: TRBD1; J: TRBJ1-5; DNA: TGTGCCAGCAGGACAGGGTTGAGTGGCAATCAGCCCCAGCATTTT; CDR3: CASRTGLSGNQPQHF
V: TRBV10-3; size: few; D: TRBD2; J: TRBJ2-7; DNA: TGTGCCACGGGGGGGCAGGACTCCTACGAGCAGTACTTC; CDR3: CATGGQDSYEQYF
V: TRBV9; size: .; D: .; J: TRBJ1-6; DNA: TGTGCCAGCAGCCCCCGAGGGGAGGGACATAATTCACCCCTCCACTTT; CDR3: CASSPRGEGHNSPLHF
V: TRBV18; size: many; D: TRBD1; J: TRBJ2-3; DNA: TGTGCCAGCTCACCACGGACAGGGGCAGGCACAGATACGCAGTATTTT; CDR3: CASSPRTGAGTDTQYF
V: TRBV30; size: many; D: .; J: TRBJ2-1; DNA: TGTGCCTGGAGTGTTTTAAAACCCTTGGGAGAGCAGTTCTTC; CDR3: CAWSVLKPLGEQFF
V: TRBV5-1; size: many; D: .; J: TRBJ1-2; DNA: TGCGCCAGCAGCTTGAGTACAACCTCGGAGGGCTACACCTTC; CDR3: CASSLSTTSEGYTF
V: TRBV28; size: many; D: TRBD2; J: TRBJ2-1; DNA: TGTGCCAGCAGCCCCGCCCAGCGGGAGCCCAATGAGCAGTTCTTC; CDR3: CASSPAQREPNEQFF
V: TRBV3-1; size: few; D: TRBD2; J: TRBJ2-3; DNA: TGTGCCAGCAGGTCAACTAGCGGGAGTTCACGGGATACGCAGTATTTT; CDR3: CASRSTSGSSRDTQYF
V: TRBV5-1; size: .; D: .; J: TRBJ1-2; DNA: TGCGCCAGCAGCCTACCCGGGACATCTGATGGCTACACCTTC; CDR3: CASSLPGTSDGYTF
V: TRBV12-3/TRBV12-4; size: many; D: .; J: TRBJ2-3; DNA: TGTGCCAGCAGCCATTTAGGGGGGTGGGGGGCAGATACGCAGTATTTT; CDR3: CASSHLGGWGADTQYF